The present TCR beta chain was sequenced within a study of cytomegalovirus exposure and HLA in healthy donors. Overall study findings and caveats: Associated with cytomegalovirus, according to the listing, were 164 TCR beta chains. Cytomegalovirus status was reportedly diagnosed by the classifier with high specificity and sensitivity.

The germline V gene has CDR1 SSHAT and CDR2 FNYEAQ (reference sequence). The trim removed 5 bases at V and 2 bases at J, leaving 3 bases unmatched. The CDR3 has 15 amino acids. About this clone itself: Its antigen is not identified.

Assay: immunoSEQ multiplex PCR; the TCRdb copy retains only in-frame clones and omits some. The sample consists of roughly 150,000 clones, about 88% of them appearing once. Sample: PBMCs. The rearrangement links TRBV7-7 to TRBJ2-1; 10 bases line up with TRBD1. The TCR comes from a woman aged 18-29 years in good health and CMV-seropositive. CDR3 protein: CASSPGTGAYNEQFF. The CDR3 bases are TGTGCCAGCAGCCCCGGGACAGGGGCCTACAATGAGCAGTTCTTC.